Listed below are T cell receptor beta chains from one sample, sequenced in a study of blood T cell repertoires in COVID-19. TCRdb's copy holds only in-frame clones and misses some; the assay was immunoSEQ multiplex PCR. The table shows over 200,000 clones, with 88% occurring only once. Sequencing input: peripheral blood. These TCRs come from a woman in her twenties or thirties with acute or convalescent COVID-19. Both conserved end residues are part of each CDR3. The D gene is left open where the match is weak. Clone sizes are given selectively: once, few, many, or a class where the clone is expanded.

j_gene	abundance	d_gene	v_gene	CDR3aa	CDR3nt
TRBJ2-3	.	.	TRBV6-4	CASSDDPSVSTDTQYF	TGTGCCAGCAGTGACGATCCTAGCGTGAGCACAGATACGCAGTATTTT
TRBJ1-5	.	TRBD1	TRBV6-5	CASSPVRGNQPQHF	TGTGCCAGCAGCCCCGTCAGGGGGAATCAGCCCCAGCATTTT
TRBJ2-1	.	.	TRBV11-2	CASSFPRGGSFYNEQFF	TGTGCCAGCAGCTTCCCCAGGGGCGGGAGTTTCTATAATGAGCAGTTCTTC
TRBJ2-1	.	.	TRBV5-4	CASSPLPFDGDRFF	TGTGCCAGCAGCCCCCTGCCTTTTGACGGGGATAGGTTCTTC
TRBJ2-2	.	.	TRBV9	CASSANSGRPNTGELFF	TGTGCCAGCAGCGCCAACTCGGGGAGGCCGAACACCGGGGAGCTGTTTTTT
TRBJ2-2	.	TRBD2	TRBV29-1	CSYTGTSGSHGTGELFF	TGCAGCTACACCGGGACTAGCGGGAGTCACGGCACCGGGGAGCTGTTTTTT
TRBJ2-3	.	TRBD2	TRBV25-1	CASRGGPPTDTQYF	TGTGCCTCCCGGGGGGGGCCCCCGACAGATACGCAGTATTTT
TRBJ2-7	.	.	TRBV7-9	CASSYRIYEQYF	TGTGCCAGCAGCTACAGGATCTACGAGCAGTACTTC
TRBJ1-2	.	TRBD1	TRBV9	CASSVARGQGADYGYTF	TGTGCCAGCAGCGTAGCTCGAGGACAGGGGGCGGATTATGGCTACACCTTC
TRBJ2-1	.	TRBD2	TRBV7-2	CASSPTTILAGAKFF	TGTGCCAGCAGCCCTACGACTATCCTAGCGGGAGCGAAGTTCTTC
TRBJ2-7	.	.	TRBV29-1	CSVGVGGSSYEQYF	TGCAGCGTTGGTGTCGGGGGAAGCTCCTACGAGCAGTACTTC
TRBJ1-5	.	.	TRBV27	CASSLEVVGIEGQPQHF	TGTGCCAGCAGTTTAGAGGTGGTGGGTATAGAGGGTCAGCCCCAGCATTTT
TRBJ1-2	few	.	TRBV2	CASPGGGFIYGYTF	TGTGCCAGCCCCGGGGGGGGTTTCATCTATGGCTACACCTTC
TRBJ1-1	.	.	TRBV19	CASSIALVAYEAFF	TGTGCCAGTAGTATAGCCCTAGTGGCCTATGAAGCTTTCTTT
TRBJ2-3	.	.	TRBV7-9	CASSFSGGGTDTQYF	TGTGCCAGCAGCTTTAGCGGAGGTGGCACAGATACGCAGTATTTT
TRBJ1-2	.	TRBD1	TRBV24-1	CATSPRGQDYGYTF	TGTGCCACCAGTCCCAGGGGACAGGACTATGGCTACACCTTC
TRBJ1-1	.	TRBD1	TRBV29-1	CSVDRVRAEAFF	TGCAGCGTCGACAGGGTCCGCGCTGAAGCTTTCTTT
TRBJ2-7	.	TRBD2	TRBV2	CASRGTSGRYEQYF	TGTGCCAGCAGGGGAACTAGCGGGAGGTACGAGCAGTACTTC
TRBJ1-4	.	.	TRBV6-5	CASRFPGRYNEKLFF	TGTGCCAGCAGATTCCCTGGGAGATATAATGAAAAACTGTTTTTT
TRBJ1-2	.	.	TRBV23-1	CASSRLVRDGYTF	TGCGCCAGCAGTCGCCTCGTCCGCGATGGCTACACCTTC
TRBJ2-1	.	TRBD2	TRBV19	CASSIGGRERQFF	TGTGCCAGTAGTATAGGGGGGAGGGAAAGGCAGTTCTTC
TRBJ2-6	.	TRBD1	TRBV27	CASGPGQPLSGANVLTF	TGTGCCAGCGGTCCGGGACAGCCCCTCTCTGGGGCCAACGTCCTGACTTTC
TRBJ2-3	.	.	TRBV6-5	CASRSGVTDTQYF	TGTGCCAGCAGATCAGGTGTCACAGATACGCAGTATTTT
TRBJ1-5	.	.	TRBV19	CASSIASRSNQPQHF	TGTGCCAGTAGTATAGCCTCGAGGAGCAATCAGCCCCAGCATTTT
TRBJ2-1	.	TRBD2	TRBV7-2	CASSQTLTLAGQANEQFF	TGTGCCAGCAGCCAAACACTTACACTAGCGGGCCAGGCCAATGAGCAGTTCTTC
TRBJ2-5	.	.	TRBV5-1	CASSLDLTVQETQYF	TGCGCCAGCAGCCTGGACCTAACGGTCCAAGAGACCCAGTACTTC
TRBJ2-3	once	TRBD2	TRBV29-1	CSVASGRASDTQYF	TGCAGCGTGGCAAGCGGGAGGGCCTCTGATACGCAGTATTTT
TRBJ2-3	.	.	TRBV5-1	CASSLVSDRTDTQYF	TGCGCCAGCAGCTTGGTGTCCGACAGAACAGATACGCAGTATTTT
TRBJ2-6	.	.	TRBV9	CASSVEGAPIFSGTSGANVLTF	TGTGCCAGCAGCGTAGAGGGGGCCCCCATTTTTAGCGGAACCTCTGGGGCCAACGTCCTGACTTTC
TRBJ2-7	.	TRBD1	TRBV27	CASRLTGGQNEQYF	TGTGCCAGCAGGTTGACAGGGGGCCAGAACGAGCAGTACTTC
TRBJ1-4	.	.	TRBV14	CASRRRGGEKLFF	TGTGCCAGCAGACGAAGGGGGGGTGAAAAACTGTTTTTT
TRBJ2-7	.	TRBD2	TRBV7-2	CASSYASGTYEQYF	TGTGCCAGCAGCTATGCTAGCGGGACCTACGAGCAGTACTTC
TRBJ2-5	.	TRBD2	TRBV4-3	CASSHERASGFSETQYF	TGCGCCAGCAGCCACGAGCGGGCTAGCGGGTTCTCAGAGACCCAGTACTTC
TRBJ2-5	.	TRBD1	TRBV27	CASSNRGETQYF	TGTGCCAGCAGCAACAGGGGAGAGACCCAGTACTTC
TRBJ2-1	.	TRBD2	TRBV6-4	CASSELAGVFNEQFF	TGTGCCAGCAGTGAACTAGCGGGGGTTTTTAATGAGCAGTTCTTC
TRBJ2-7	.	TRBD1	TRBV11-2	CASSLEGTGGPFPYF	TGTGCCAGCAGCTTAGAGGGCACAGGGGGCCCTTTCCCGTACTTC
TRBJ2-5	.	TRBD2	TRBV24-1	CATSDTWREGENQETQYF	TGTGCCACCAGTGACACGTGGCGGGAGGGCGAGAATCAAGAGACCCAGTACTTC
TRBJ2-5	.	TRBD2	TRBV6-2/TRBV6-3	CASNPLAGTGETQYF	TGTGCCAGCAACCCTCTAGCGGGAACGGGAGAGACCCAGTACTTC
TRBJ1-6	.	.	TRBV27	CASSLQGWNSPLHF	TGTGCCAGCAGTTTGCAGGGGTGGAATTCACCCCTCCACTTT
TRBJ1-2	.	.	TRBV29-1	CSVEGEDYGYTF	TGCAGCGTTGAGGGAGAAGACTATGGCTACACCTTC
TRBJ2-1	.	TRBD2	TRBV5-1	CASSAGEYYNEQFF	TGCGCCAGCAGCGCGGGAGAATATTACAATGAGCAGTTCTTC
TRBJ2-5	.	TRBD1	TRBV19	CASSTNSQGYETQYF	TGTGCCAGTAGTACGAACTCACAGGGGTATGAGACCCAGTACTTC
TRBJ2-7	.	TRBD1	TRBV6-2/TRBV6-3	CASSYANTGVLSYEQYF	TGTGCCAGCAGTTACGCGAACACAGGGGTTCTATCCTACGAGCAGTACTTC
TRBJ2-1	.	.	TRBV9	CASSVDSGYNEQFF	TGTGCCAGCAGCGTGGACAGTGGGTACAATGAGCAGTTCTTC
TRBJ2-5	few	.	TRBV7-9	CASSLGLGGTAKLETQYF	TGTGCCAGCAGCTTAGGTTTGGGCGGGACAGCCAAATTAGAGACCCAGTACTTC
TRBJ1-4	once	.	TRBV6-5	CASSYGGEKLFF	TGTGCCAGCAGTTACGGGGGGGAAAAACTGTTTTTT
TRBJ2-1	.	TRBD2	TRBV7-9	CASGTESGTKVLF	TGTGCCAGCGGAACCGAAAGTGGGACTAAAGTACTCTTC
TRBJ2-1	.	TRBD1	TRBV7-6	CASSPTGGSSYNEQFF	TGTGCCAGCAGCCCCACAGGGGGCAGCTCCTACAATGAGCAGTTCTTC
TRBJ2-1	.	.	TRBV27	CASSLYEVSYNEQFF	TGTGCCAGCAGTTTATACGAGGTCTCCTACAATGAGCAGTTCTTC
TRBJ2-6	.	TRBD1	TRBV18	CASSPPGQGNSGANVLTF	TGTGCCAGCTCACCACCCGGACAGGGGAACTCTGGGGCCAACGTCCTGACTTTC
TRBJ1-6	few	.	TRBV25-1	CASSRGGYSPLHF	TGTGCCAGCAGTAGGGGCGGTTATTCACCCCTCCACTTT
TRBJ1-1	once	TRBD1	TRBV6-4	CASSRQGDTEAFF	TGTGCCAGCAGTCGACAGGGGGACACTGAAGCTTTCTTT
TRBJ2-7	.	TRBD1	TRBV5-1	CASSPGTAYEQYF	TGCGCCAGCAGCCCCGGGACAGCCTACGAGCAGTACTTC
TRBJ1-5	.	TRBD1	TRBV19	CASTETGTVYQPQHF	TGTGCCAGTACCGAGACCGGGACAGTGTATCAGCCCCAGCATTTT
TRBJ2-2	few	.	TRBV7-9	CASSSTGNTGELFF	TGTGCCAGCAGCTCGACAGGGAACACCGGGGAGCTGTTTTTT
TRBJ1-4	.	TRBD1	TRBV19	CASRPVGQDEKLFF	TGTGCCAGTAGACCAGTAGGACAGGATGAAAAACTGTTTTTT
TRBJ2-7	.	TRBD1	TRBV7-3	CASSTLGDRIGHEQYF	TGTGCCAGCAGCACATTGGGGGACAGGATAGGACACGAGCAGTACTTC